The present entry profiles one TCR beta chain with its context. Its antigen remains unknown. Next came a second PCR, run for roughly 6 to 11 cycles, which used a sample-barcoded 5' primer along with a J-beta primer mix. The template-switch adaptor, which had 12 random nucleotides, put a tag on each cDNA molecule. One entry per CDR3 protein results from TCRdb running MiXCR on the 5' RACE reads. Among over 1,500,000 distinct CDR3 sequences, about 50% were seen once, and the ten largest hold about 2.1%. This sample stems from a study of blood T cells in healthy people across ages. General study findings and limits: Possibly confounding the expanded clonotype changes was the fact that donor CMV status was unknown. Because sorting was not performed, PBMCs prevented conclusive naive versus antigen-experienced comparison.

V lost 1 base and J 1 base, leaving 12 bases between the germline ends. Germline loops: CDR1 SGHDT, CDR2 YYEEEE. The CDR3 is 16 amino acids. The V gene is TRBV5-6, the J gene TRBJ1-5, with TRBD1 as a possible D gene (6 bases). This TCR came from a woman aged 40 to 50 in good health. Sequenced sample: blood. The CDR3 loop reads CASSLSGALSNQPQHF. The DNA of the CDR3 is TGTGCCAGCAGCTTGTCAGGGGCTTTGAGCAATCAGCCCCAGCATTTT.